Presented here are 27 T cell receptor beta chains from one specimen sequenced in a study of T cells in Graves' hyperthyroidism and ophthalmopathy. From RNA transcripts, TCR beta CDR3 regions were amplified. HTBI primers were the set used in a first-round RT-PCR of the TCR CDR3. Each CDR3 protein is one row after TCRdb ran MiXCR on the multiplex PCR reads. The sample carries 400,000 or so distinct CDR3 sequences, about 14% recorded once. The sequenced sample consisted of blood. These receptors all stem from a man over 45 with Graves' ophthalmopathy.

In its sample, this clonotype was seen many times. This chain links TRBV11-3 with TRBJ1-1; the D gene is possibly TRBD1 (6 bases). Trimming cost V 6 bases and J 1 base, with 12 bases left between them. Germline CDR1 reads SGHNT; CDR2 reads YENEEA. CDR3 length: 14 residues. CDR3 sequence reads: CASRSGATNTEAFF. The CDR3 nucleotides read TGTGCCAGCAGATCAGGGGCGACGAACACTGAAGCTTTCTTT. Using reference TRBV11-3 and TRBJ1-1 for the parts outside the CDR3, the full variable domain is EAGVVQSPRYKIIEKKQPVAFWCNPISGHNTLYWYLQNLGQGPELLIRYENEEAVDDSQLPKDRFSAERLKGVDSTLKIQPAELGDSAVYLCASRSGATNTEAFFGQGTRLTVV.

There are a few counts of this clonotype. CDR3 sequence (DNA): TGTGCCAGCACCGGGGACAGCGTCTCTGGGGCCAACGTCCTGACTTTC. Protein sequence: CASTGDSVSGANVLTF. The chain is built from TRBV3-1 and TRBJ2-6, with 7 bases lining up with TRBD1. The CDR3 contains 16 residues. V lost 7 bases, J lost 0 bases, and 6 bases stayed unmatched. The germline CDR1 and CDR2 sequences are LGHDT and YNNKEL (reference sequence).

This clonotype was counted between two and nine times. J is TRBJ2-5 and V is TRBV27, with 7 nucleotides matching TRBD1. The V and J ends lost 6 bases and 5 bases, in that order; junction bases with no gene match: 9. The CDR3 sequence is 14 residues long. Germline V gene data show CDR1 as MNHEY and CDR2 as SMNVEV (reference sequence). The CDR3 loop is CASSLTGFLETQYF. The CDR3 DNA follows: TGTGCCAGCAGCTTGACAGGGTTTTTGGAGACCCAGTACTTC.

This chain joins TRBV12-3 or TRBV12-4 and TRBJ2-3; 7 nucleotides align to TRBD2. Losses at the gene ends were 9 bases for V and 0 bases for J; bases not matched to a gene: 12. This CDR3 spans 16 amino acids. DNA of the CDR3: TGTGCCAGGGGGTTTGGGCTAGCGGTAAGCACAGATACGCAGTATTTT. Its protein is CARGFGLAVSTDTQYF.

This clonotype was detected a few times. The gene calls are TRBV10-3 and TRBJ2-1, with D perhaps matching TRBD2 (6 bases). The CDR3 runs to 12 residues. Trimming stripped 9 bases from V and 4 bases from J, with 10 bases between. Germline V CDR1 and CDR2: ENHRY, SYGVKD. The CDR3 coding sequence is TGTGCCATGGCTAGCGCATACAATGAGCAGTTCTTC. Its translation: CAMASAYNEQFF.

This clonotype was recorded many times. This chain connects TRBV20-1 to TRBJ2-7, with D perhaps matching TRBD1 or TRBD2 (5 bases each). This CDR3 spans 15 amino acids. Germline V gene sequence: CDR1 DFQATT, CDR2 SNEGSKA (reference sequence). Trimming took 2 bases from V and 4 from J, leaving 18 bases between them. The DNA for the CDR3 is TGCAGTGCTAGATCCTCAGGGTTGGGGGTGTACGAGCAGTACTTC. Translated, it gives CSARSSGLGVYEQYF.

This clonotype has a count of ten or more. The chain couples TRBV30 to TRBJ2-1; possibly TRBD2 for D (6 bases). The CDR3 is 11 amino acids. Per the germline V gene, CDR1 is GTSNPN and CDR2 is SVGIG (reference sequence). Trimming removed 3 bases from V and 9 bases from J, with 9 bases in between. CDR3: CAWSEGGEQFF. The CDR3 DNA reads TGTGCCTGGAGCGAGGGAGGTGAGCAGTTCTTC.

This clonotype appeared once. Germline and junction disagree at one end, which may indicate a read error. The chain recombines TRBV6-1 with TRBJ2-7; TRBD1 aligns across 8 bases. The germline CDR1 and CDR2 sequences are MNHNS and SASEGT. The CDR3 contains 17 residues. The CDR3 protein is CAGRPLPGQVLSYEQYF. The CDR3 nucleotides read TGTGCCGGCAGGCCTCTTCCGGGACAGGTTCTCTCCTACGAGCAGTACTTC.

This clonotype occurred many times. J is TRBJ2-3 and V is TRBV5-1; D gene ambiguous. Trimming removed 0 bases at V and 2 bases at J, with 1 base between. CDR1 SGHRS and CDR2 YFSETQ come from the germline V gene. This CDR3 is 12 amino acids long. CDR3 nucleotide sequence: TGCGCCAGCAGCTTGGACACAGATACGCAGTATTTT. This encodes CASSLDTDTQYF.

This clonotype was counted a few times. The chain has TRBV5-1 and TRBJ1-1; D is perhaps TRBD1 (5 bases). Germline V gives CDR1 SGHRS, CDR2 YFSETQ. The CDR3 has 14 residues. The V end was cut by 6 bases, the J end by 6 bases, with 18 bases between. CDR3 DNA sequence: TGCGCCAGCACCCCCGGGCCAACAGGCGCTGAAGCTTTCTTT. It codes for CASTPGPTGAEAFF.

The rearrangement links TRBV29-1 to TRBJ2-3; D not certain. The CDR3 spans 11 residues. Trimming took off 3 bases at V and 6 bases at J, with 7 bases between the two ends. The germline CDR1 and CDR2 sequences are SQVTM and ANQGSEA. The CDR3 protein is CSVDLVDTQYF. DNA of the CDR3: TGCAGCGTTGACCTCGTGGATACGCAGTATTTT.

The V call is TRBV7-9, the J call TRBJ1-6; TRBD1 matches 9 bases. Germline V gene lookup returns CDR1 SEHNR and CDR2 FQNEAQ (reference sequence). V lost 3 bases and J lost 7; bases outside the gene matches: 4. This CDR3 comprises 15 residues. CDR3 in amino acids: CASSFSGQGNSPLHF. In nucleotides, the CDR3 is TGTGCCAGCAGCTTCTCCGGACAGGGGAATTCACCCCTCCACTTT.

This clonotype was counted ten times or more. This chain's CDR3 is CSARDGGVANFAQYF. In DNA form, the CDR3 reads TGCAGTGCTAGAGATGGGGGAGTCGCAAATTTTGCGCAGTATTTT. The chain carries TRBV20-1 and TRBJ2-3; D may match TRBD1 or TRBD2 (5 bases each). The CDR3 extends over 15 amino acids. V was pared by 0 bases and J by 10 bases, with 20 bases between. Germline lookup yields CDR1 DFQATT and CDR2 SNEGSKA (reference sequence).

This clonotype has more than one count but fewer than ten. The chain has TRBV3-1 and TRBJ2-2, with D unresolved. Between the trimmed V and J ends, which lost 3 bases and 4 bases, there was a span of 12 bases. There are 15 residues in the CDR3. Germline-derived CDR1 and CDR2 are LGHDT and YNNKEL (reference sequence). The CDR3 region is CASSHEIASTGELFF. For the CDR3, the DNA is TGTGCCAGCAGCCACGAAATCGCGAGCACCGGGGAGCTGTTTTTT.

This clonotype was recorded many times. The CDR3: CASSFDRSSQRNIQYF. CDR3 bases: TGTGCCAGCAGTTTCGACAGAAGTAGTCAGAGAAACATTCAGTACTTC. This chain joins TRBV6-2 or TRBV6-3 and TRBJ2-4; tentative D call: TRBD1 (5 bases). The CDR3 totals 16 residues. V lost 4 bases, J lost 6 bases, and 19 bases lay in between. Germline CDR1 reads MNHEY; CDR2 reads SVGEGT.

The table lists this clonotype with many counts. This rearrangement joins TRBV4-2 to TRBJ2-7; 8 nucleotides match TRBD2. The V segment lost 3 bases and the J segment 3 bases; nucleotides outside the gene matches: 4. The length of the CDR3 is 14 residues. CDR1 is LGHNA and CDR2 is YNFKEQ in the germline V gene. CDR3 in DNA: TGTGCCAGCAGCCAGCCAACTAGCGGCTACGAGCAGTACTTC. Residues: CASSQPTSGYEQYF.

This clonotype was seen ten or more times. The chain is built from TRBV3-1 and TRBJ2-5; maybe TRBD2 (5 bases). Germline CDR1 reads LGHDT; CDR2 reads YNNKEL (reference sequence). This CDR3 contains 15 residues. Trimming took 0 bases from V and 4 from J, leaving 12 bases between them. CDR3 sequence: CASSQDFKRAETQYF. The CDR3 DNA reads TGTGCCAGCAGCCAAGATTTTAAGAGGGCAGAGACCCAGTACTTC.

This clonotype was seen at least ten times. V usage is TRBV20-1 and J usage is TRBJ2-5; possibly TRBD1 for D (5 bases). Trimming took off 0 bases at V and 3 bases at J, with 8 bases between the two ends. The CDR3 is 13 residues long. Germline assignment: CDR1 DFQATT and CDR2 SNEGSKA (reference sequence). The CDR3 nucleotides read TGCAGTGCTAGAGATCTCAGGGAAGAGACCCAGTACTTC. Protein sequence: CSARDLREETQYF.

With regard to this clonotype: A clone one base away is much larger, so this may be a read error. The V call is TRBV6-2 or TRBV6-3, the J call TRBJ2-1; either TRBD1 or TRBD2 may fit D (5 bases each). Per the germline V gene, CDR1 is MNHEY and CDR2 is SVGEGT. The CDR3 runs to 14 residues. The CDR3 DNA sequence: TGTGCCAGCAGTTACGGGCAGGTGGGGGATGAGCAGCTCTTC. Translated: CASSYGQVGDEQLF.

To note about this clonotype: This may come from a read error, since a much larger clone is one base off. In nucleotides, the CDR3 is TGCGCCAGCAGCTCTCTTCCAACCGGGACAACTAGCACAGATACGCAGTATTTT. Protein product: CASSSLPTGTTSTDTQYF. The rearrangement uses TRBV5-1 and TRBJ2-3, with D perhaps TRBD1 (6 bases). Trimming took 3 bases from V and 0 from J, leaving 20 bases between them. Germline V lookup: CDR1 SGHRS, CDR2 YFSETQ. The CDR3 totals 18 residues.

In this sample, this clonotype turned up many times. The chain joins TRBV20-1 to TRBJ2-1; no clear D. Between the trimmed V and J ends, which lost 6 bases and 4 bases, there was a span of 13 bases. In germline, CDR1 is DFQATT, CDR2 SNEGSKA (reference sequence). The CDR3 is made up of 13 amino acids. The DNA for the CDR3 is TGCAGTGCCCCCGGCGCGACTTACAATGAGCAGTTCTTC. It is translated as CSAPGATYNEQFF.

The V and J genes are TRBV12-3 or TRBV12-4 and TRBJ2-7; TRBD2 aligns across 12 bases. After removal of 5 bases from V and 4 bases from J, the junction contained 9 bases not matched to a gene. The CDR3 is 16 residues long. The DNA for the CDR3 is TGTGCCAGCAGTGGTGCCCTAGCGGGAGGGCCATACGAGCAGTACTTC. Translated: CASSGALAGGPYEQYF.

This chain connects TRBV6-1 to TRBJ2-2, with a possible D match to TRBD2 (6 bases). CDR3 length: 16 amino acids. Between the trimmed V and J ends, which lost 2 bases and 5 bases, there was a span of 15 bases. Germline assignment: CDR1 MNHNS and CDR2 SASEGT. This chain's CDR3 is CASSELRRGGTGELFF. Here the CDR3 DNA reads TGTGCCAGCAGTGAACTAAGGAGGGGCGGGACCGGGGAGCTGTTTTTT.

Many counts were recorded for this clonotype. The chain employs TRBV4-1 and TRBJ1-5; D ambiguous. The CDR3 is 15 residues long. Germline assignment: CDR1 MGHRA and CDR2 YSYEKL. The ends were cut back, 0 bases at V and 6 bases at J, with 12 bases in the middle. CDR3 nucleotide sequence: TGCGCCAGCAGCCAAGAACAGAGATCGGTTCAGCCCCAGCATTTT. Protein product: CASSQEQRSVQPQHF.

This clonotype has a count of ten or more. This chain joins TRBV5-1 and TRBJ2-3, with D uncertain. Germline CDR1 and CDR2: SGHRS and YFSETQ. Trimming took 1 base from V and 0 from J, leaving 6 bases between them. The CDR3 has 14 residues. The CDR3 nucleotides are TGCGCCAGCAGCTTGCCCCAAAGCACAGATACGCAGTATTTT. Protein product: CASSLPQSTDTQYF.

This clonotype came up many times. V and J are TRBV30 and TRBJ1-6; TRBD1 matches 9 bases. The CDR3 contains 13 residues. V was pared by 7 bases and J by 9 bases, with 7 bases of the junction left unmatched. Germline CDR1 is GTSNPN and CDR2 is SVGIG (reference sequence). This chain's CDR3 is CASSDRGGSPLHF. As DNA, the CDR3 is TGTGCCTCGTCGGACAGGGGTGGTTCACCCCTCCACTTT.

This clonotype has ten or more counts. The V gene is TRBV3-1, the J gene TRBJ1-3; 7 nucleotides agree with TRBD1. The V segment lost 5 bases and the J segment 3 bases; nucleotides outside the gene matches: 7. The germline gives CDR1 LGHDT, CDR2 YNNKEL (reference sequence). This CDR3 comprises 15 residues. CDR3 protein: CASSFRQGRGNTIYF. In DNA form, the CDR3 reads TGTGCCAGCAGCTTTCGACAGGGACGTGGAAACACCATATATTTT.